The source of this TCR beta chain is a study of shared clonotypes between healthy human individuals. Study as a whole: Samples came from a couple of female and three male donors aged 18 to 49. Notes on the study in general: The study sampled only blood, and tissue repertoires likely differ.

About this clone itself: Its antigen is still unknown.

Genomic DNA per cell subset filled all wells of several immunoSEQ plates. The repertoire was sequenced with immunoSEQ multiplex PCR; TCRdb's copy has only in-frame clones and lacks some. This table has roughly 450,000 clones, around 74% appearing once. The clonotype originates from a woman aged 40 to 50 in good health. Some clones in this sample may be carry-over from other donors' samples. Sequences were obtained from PBMCs.

The CDR3 DNA reads TGTGCCAGCAGCCCGGGGACTAGCGGGAGAACGCAGTATTTT. This encodes CASSPGTSGRTQYF. This chain connects TRBV5-5 to TRBJ2-3; TRBD2 agrees at 14 bases. Germline trimming cut 4 bases from V and 9 bases from J; bases unmatched to any gene: 4. The CDR3 consists of 14 residues. The germline V gene encodes CDR1 SGHKS and CDR2 YYEKEE (reference sequence).